In its sample, the clone carrying this TCR beta chain was seen many times. This record comes from a study of T cells in Graves' hyperthyroidism and ophthalmopathy. The V gene lost 3 bases and the J gene lost 3 bases, with 6 bases spanning the gap. Germline lookup yields CDR1 SGDLS and CDR2 YYNGEE. The CDR3 extends over 12 amino acids. Amplification targeted TCR beta CDR3 regions from RNA transcripts. First-round RT-PCR with HTBI primers amplified the TCR CDR3 region. TCRdb re-called the multiplex PCR reads with MiXCR, one entry per CDR3 protein. The data contain more than 500,000 distinct CDR3 sequences, approximately 44% of them singletons.

The sample was peripheral blood or thyroid tissue (not recorded which). This chain joins TRBV9 and TRBJ1-2; D gene unclear. The source of this sequence is an adult woman with Graves' disease, either hyperthyroidism or ophthalmopathy (not recorded which). The CDR3 sequence is CASSAQDYGYTF. CDR3 nucleotide sequence: TGTGCCAGCAGCGCCCAAGACTATGGCTACACCTTC.